Below are 10 T cell receptor beta chains sequenced from a single sample in a study of T cell repertoires in cytomegalovirus infection. One entry per CDR3 protein, called by TCRdb with MiXCR from the reads. The table records about 770,000 distinct CDR3 sequences, roughly 29% of them present only once. Their recognized antigens are unknown. Specimen: cultured CD8+ T cells from PBMCs, collected from culture after CMV antigen stimulation. These receptor sequences come from a human donor in good health (CMV status not recorded). Some clones in this sample may be carry-over from other donors' samples.

In its sample, this clonotype was seen a few times. This chain uses TRBV15 with TRBJ1-6, with no clear D. CDR3 size: 15 residues. CDR1 LNHNV and CDR2 YYDKDF come from the germline V gene (reference sequence). V was clipped by 0 bases and J by 6 bases, with 9 bases between them. The DNA of the CDR3 is TGTGCCACCAGCAGAGATGCGTCAGTTAATTCACCCCTCCACTTT. It yields the protein CATSRDASVNSPLHF.

With regard to this clonotype: A much larger clone differs from this one at a single base, so this may be a read error. This rearrangement joins TRBV7-6 to TRBJ2-2; D ambiguous. With 9 bases removed from V and 8 bases from J, the gap between germline ends came to 10 bases. This CDR3 region has 11 residues. CDR1 and CDR2 (germline): SGHVS, FNYEAQ. The CDR3 sequence is CARSTSGELFF. The CDR3, as DNA: TGTGCCAGAAGCACTTCTGGGGAGCTGTTTTTT.

This clonotype was seen a few times. The V gene is TRBV9, the J gene TRBJ1-6; 9 positions match TRBD1. This CDR3 contains 15 residues. CDR1 and CDR2 (germline): SGDLS, YYNGEE. With 3 bases clipped from V and 4 bases from J, the junction kept 2 bases outside the gene matches. This chain's CDR3 is CASSGTGDYNSPLHF. DNA of the CDR3: TGTGCCAGCAGCGGGACAGGGGATTATAATTCACCCCTCCACTTT.

This chain uses TRBV19 with TRBJ2-2, with a possible D match to TRBD1 (7 bases). V shed 9 bases and J shed 3 bases, with 29 bases lying between them. CDR1 LNHDA and CDR2 SQIVND come from the germline V gene (reference sequence). This CDR3 has 19 amino acids. The CDR3 bases are TGTGCCAGCCGGTTAGCGGTTAACAATGGGCAGGGGGACACCGGGGAGCTGTTTTTT. It yields the protein CASRLAVNNGQGDTGELFF.

The chain links TRBV7-8 to TRBJ1-3; perhaps TRBD1 as D (6 bases). This CDR3 spans 12 amino acids. Germline V CDR1 and CDR2: SGHVS, FQNEAQ. V was cut by 10 bases and J by 0 bases, with 7 bases left in between. The CDR3 bases are TGTGCCACAGGGGTCTCTGGAAACACCATATATTTT. It yields the protein CATGVSGNTIYF.

This clonotype was seen a handful of times. This chain links TRBV27 with TRBJ2-7; the D gene is possibly TRBD2 (6 bases). Looked up from germline, CDR1 is MNHEY and CDR2 is SMNVEV (reference sequence). This CDR3 has 15 residues. Trimming shortened V by 8 bases and J by 1 base, and 18 bases separated the two germline ends. The DNA of the CDR3 is TGTGCCAGCCGGGGGTCGGTAACAGAGTCCTACGAGCAGTACTTC. Translation: CASRGSVTESYEQYF.

This clonotype occurred a few times. V is TRBV12-3 or TRBV12-4 and J is TRBJ1-5; 10 bases map to TRBD1. V lost 5 bases and J lost 6; bases outside the gene matches: 7. The CDR3 runs 15 residues. In nucleotides, the CDR3 is TGTGCCAGCAGTCCCGGGACAGGGGTTATTCAGCCCCAGCATTTT. As protein: CASSPGTGVIQPQHF.

This clonotype was seen at least ten times. The CDR3 coding sequence is TGTGCCAGCAGCGGCTCCCAGGACACCTTC. It encodes CASSGSQDTF. V gene TRBV7-9 combines with J gene TRBJ1-2; D unresolved. From germline, CDR1 is SEHNR and CDR2 FQNEAQ (reference sequence). The CDR3 has 10 amino acids. Trimming took off 5 bases at V and 12 bases at J, with 10 bases between the two ends.

V is TRBV12-3 or TRBV12-4 and J is TRBJ2-1; no firm D call. Trimming removed 4 bases from V and 8 bases from J, with 12 bases in between. The CDR3 is 13 residues long. CDR3 DNA: TGTGCCAGCAGTTCTGGTAGTAGAGATGAGCAGTTCTTC. Its protein is CASSSGSRDEQFF.

This clonotype was detected only a few times. The rearrangement uses TRBV7-9 and TRBJ2-1, with a weak D call TRBD1 (6 bases). Trimming shortened V by 6 bases and J by 10 bases, and 13 bases separated the two germline ends. The CDR3 totals 12 residues. Germline V gene sequence: CDR1 SEHNR, CDR2 FQNEAQ (reference sequence). For the CDR3, the DNA is TGTGCCAGCAGGTCCGGGACAAGGGAGCAGTTCTTC. It yields the protein CASRSGTREQFF.